These T cell receptor beta chains were read from a single sample in a study of T cell responses to AZD1222 COVID-19 vaccine. Here immunoSEQ multiplex PCR was the method, and the copy in TCRdb shows in-frame clones only, minus some. The data show 35,000 to 45,000 clones, over 60% seen once. The sequenced sample was peripheral blood, obtained on day 0 of AZD1222 vaccination. The receptors originated from an adult in good health. Each CDR3 is given with its conserved first and last residue. The D gene is left open where the match is weak. The size field is filled for only some rows; it gives once, few, many or a size class.

j_gene: TRBJ2-5; abundance: NA; len: 15; v_gene: TRBV18; d_gene: NA; CDR3aa: CASSPPVRRTETQYF; CDR3nt: TGTGCCAGCTCACCGCCCGTGAGGCGGACAGAGACCCAGTACTTC
j_gene: TRBJ1-6; abundance: NA; len: 15; v_gene: TRBV25-1; d_gene: NA; CDR3aa: CASSAPGPTNSPLHF; CDR3nt: TGTGCCAGCAGTGCACCAGGACCGACGAATTCACCCCTCCACTTT
j_gene: TRBJ1-2; abundance: NA; len: 14; v_gene: TRBV28; d_gene: NA; CDR3aa: CASSLTRFGYGYTF; CDR3nt: TGTGCCAGCAGTTTAACGAGGTTCGGCTATGGCTACACCTTC
j_gene: TRBJ1-1; abundance: NA; len: 14; v_gene: TRBV4-2; d_gene: NA; CDR3aa: CASSQEGGLTEAFF; CDR3nt: TGTGCCAGCAGCCAAGAGGGGGGGCTTACTGAAGCTTTCTTT
j_gene: TRBJ1-1; abundance: NA; len: 14; v_gene: TRBV6-6; d_gene: NA; CDR3aa: CASSPVQTATEAFF; CDR3nt: TGTGCCAGCAGCCCAGTACAGACGGCTACTGAAGCTTTCTTT
j_gene: TRBJ2-7; abundance: few; len: 16; v_gene: TRBV6-5; d_gene: TRBD1; CDR3aa: CASSYLIGTVSYEQYF; CDR3nt: TGTGCCAGCAGTTACCTTATCGGGACAGTCTCCTACGAGCAGTACTTC
j_gene: TRBJ1-4; abundance: NA; len: 13; v_gene: TRBV10-3; d_gene: NA; CDR3aa: CAISDSSDEKLFF; CDR3nt: TGTGCCATCAGTGATTCATCAGATGAAAAACTGTTTTTT
j_gene: TRBJ1-3; abundance: NA; len: 14; v_gene: TRBV3-1/TRBV3-2; d_gene: NA; CDR3aa: CASSQEGSGNTIYF; CDR3nt: TGTGCCAGCAGCCAAGAGGGATCTGGAAACACCATATATTTT
j_gene: TRBJ1-3; abundance: NA; len: 15; v_gene: TRBV19; d_gene: NA; CDR3aa: CASSISTSAGNTIYF; CDR3nt: TGTGCCAGTAGTATCTCAACGAGCGCTGGAAACACCATATATTTT
j_gene: TRBJ2-3; abundance: NA; len: 13; v_gene: TRBV2; d_gene: NA; CDR3aa: CATQGLGTDTQYF; CDR3nt: TGTGCCACCCAGGGGCTAGGCACAGATACGCAGTATTTT
j_gene: TRBJ2-7; abundance: NA; len: 15; v_gene: TRBV6-2/TRBV6-3; d_gene: TRBD2; CDR3aa: CASSSPMGLAGEQYF; CDR3nt: TGTGCCAGCAGTTCCCCTATGGGACTAGCGGGCGAGCAGTACTTC
j_gene: TRBJ1-5; abundance: NA; len: 15; v_gene: TRBV15; d_gene: NA; CDR3aa: CATSNLQGSNQPQHF; CDR3nt: TGTGCCACCAGCAACCTACAGGGATCCAATCAGCCCCAGCATTTT
j_gene: TRBJ1-5; abundance: NA; len: 13; v_gene: TRBV5-5; d_gene: NA; CDR3aa: CASSLASNQPQHF; CDR3nt: TGTGCCAGCAGCTTGGCCTCTAATCAGCCCCAGCATTTT
j_gene: TRBJ2-1; abundance: once; len: 15; v_gene: TRBV19; d_gene: NA; CDR3aa: CASSIIGETYNEQFF; CDR3nt: TGTGCCAGTAGTATCATCGGGGAAACCTACAATGAGCAGTTCTTC
j_gene: TRBJ1-5; abundance: NA; len: 15; v_gene: TRBV9; d_gene: NA; CDR3aa: CASSVLRGVGWPQHF; CDR3nt: TGTGCCAGCAGCGTTCTTCGAGGGGTAGGTTGGCCCCAGCATTTT
j_gene: TRBJ1-5; abundance: NA; len: 15; v_gene: TRBV10-3; d_gene: NA; CDR3aa: CATSWGGGGNQPQHF; CDR3nt: TGTGCCACCTCCTGGGGGGGCGGCGGTAATCAGCCCCAGCATTTT
j_gene: TRBJ2-3; abundance: NA; len: 15; v_gene: TRBV9; d_gene: NA; CDR3aa: CASSSPRGGTDTQYF; CDR3nt: TGTGCCAGCAGCTCCCCCCGGGGCGGCACAGATACGCAGTATTTT
j_gene: TRBJ1-5; abundance: NA; len: 15; v_gene: TRBV4-2; d_gene: NA; CDR3aa: CASSQIQGSDQPQHF; CDR3nt: TGTGCCAGCAGCCAGATACAGGGTAGCGATCAGCCCCAGCATTTT
j_gene: TRBJ1-1; abundance: NA; len: 19; v_gene: TRBV5-1; d_gene: NA; CDR3aa: CASSLAGPGGAVSYTEAFF; CDR3nt: TGCGCCAGCAGCTTGGCCGGCCCTGGGGGCGCCGTATCTTACACTGAAGCTTTCTTT
j_gene: TRBJ1-3; abundance: NA; len: 15; v_gene: TRBV10-3; d_gene: TRBD1; CDR3aa: CAINIQGGSGNTIYF; CDR3nt: TGTGCCATCAACATACAGGGGGGCTCTGGAAACACCATATATTTT
j_gene: TRBJ1-4; abundance: NA; len: 13; v_gene: TRBV30; d_gene: NA; CDR3aa: CAWTLQGQGKLFF; CDR3nt: TGTGCCTGGACACTTCAAGGGCAGGGAAAACTGTTTTTT
j_gene: TRBJ2-5; abundance: NA; len: 18; v_gene: TRBV5-6; d_gene: TRBD2; CDR3aa: CASSLYGDSRAGEETQYF; CDR3nt: TGTGCCAGCAGCTTGTACGGAGATTCGCGGGCGGGAGAGGAGACCCAGTACTTC
j_gene: TRBJ2-3; abundance: once; len: 16; v_gene: TRBV19; d_gene: TRBD1; CDR3aa: CASSIRTGTDTDTQYF; CDR3nt: TGTGCCAGTAGTATAAGGACAGGGACCGACACAGATACGCAGTATTTT
j_gene: TRBJ1-5; abundance: NA; len: 13; v_gene: TRBV7-2; d_gene: NA; CDR3aa: CASSLADDQPQHF; CDR3nt: TGTGCCAGCAGCTTAGCGGACGATCAGCCCCAGCATTTT
j_gene: TRBJ1-1; abundance: NA; len: 13; v_gene: TRBV7-6; d_gene: NA; CDR3aa: CASSLGRYTEAFF; CDR3nt: TGTGCCAGCAGCTTAGGCAGGTACACTGAAGCTTTCTTT
j_gene: TRBJ1-5; abundance: NA; len: 15; v_gene: TRBV9; d_gene: TRBD1; CDR3aa: CASSAGQGPEGPQHF; CDR3nt: TGTGCCAGCAGCGCAGGACAGGGTCCTGAAGGGCCCCAGCATTTT
j_gene: TRBJ1-1; abundance: NA; len: 12; v_gene: TRBV7-8; d_gene: NA; CDR3aa: CASSPPRGEAFF; CDR3nt: TGTGCCAGCAGCCCCCCCCGCGGTGAAGCTTTCTTT
j_gene: TRBJ1-4; abundance: NA; len: 17; v_gene: TRBV5-1; d_gene: TRBD1; CDR3aa: CASSLAGTGAGSEKLFF; CDR3nt: TGCGCCAGCAGCTTGGCCGGGACAGGGGCGGGGAGTGAAAAACTGTTTTTT
j_gene: TRBJ2-7; abundance: NA; len: 15; v_gene: TRBV7-2; d_gene: NA; CDR3aa: CASSLPSSSSYEQYF; CDR3nt: TGTGCCAGCAGCCTCCCCTCCTCGAGCTCCTACGAGCAGTACTTC
j_gene: TRBJ1-6; abundance: NA; len: 15; v_gene: TRBV3-1/TRBV3-2; d_gene: NA; CDR3aa: CASSQTHRTNSPLHF; CDR3nt: TGTGCCAGCAGCCAAACGCACAGGACCAATTCACCCCTCCACTTT
j_gene: TRBJ2-7; abundance: NA; len: 15; v_gene: TRBV11-2; d_gene: TRBD1; CDR3aa: CASSLNRDRGYEQYF; CDR3nt: TGTGCCAGCAGCTTGAACCGGGACAGGGGTTACGAGCAGTACTTC
j_gene: TRBJ1-1; abundance: NA; len: 14; v_gene: TRBV7-2; d_gene: TRBD1; CDR3aa: CASSWRGGPTEAFF; CDR3nt: TGTGCCAGCAGCTGGCGAGGGGGCCCCACTGAAGCTTTCTTT
j_gene: TRBJ2-7; abundance: NA; len: 12; v_gene: TRBV24-1; d_gene: NA; CDR3aa: CATSSQGYEQYF; CDR3nt: TGTGCCACCAGTTCCCAGGGCTACGAGCAGTACTTC
j_gene: TRBJ2-5; abundance: NA; len: 14; v_gene: TRBV15; d_gene: NA; CDR3aa: CATSAEKWTQTQYF; CDR3nt: TGTGCCACCAGCGCCGAGAAGTGGACTCAGACCCAGTACTTC
j_gene: TRBJ2-2; abundance: NA; len: 12; v_gene: TRBV7-8; d_gene: NA; CDR3aa: CASGFRGGELFF; CDR3nt: TGTGCCAGCGGATTCAGGGGCGGGGAGCTGTTTTTT
j_gene: TRBJ2-7; abundance: few; len: 14; v_gene: TRBV15; d_gene: NA; CDR3aa: CATSRDRSSYEQYF; CDR3nt: TGTGCCACCAGCAGAGATCGGAGCTCCTACGAGCAGTACTTC
j_gene: TRBJ1-2; abundance: NA; len: 15; v_gene: TRBV4-2; d_gene: NA; CDR3aa: CASSQEWGLLGGYTF; CDR3nt: TGTGCCAGCAGCCAAGAATGGGGCCTTCTGGGCGGCTACACCTTC
j_gene: TRBJ1-5; abundance: NA; len: 14; v_gene: TRBV19; d_gene: NA; CDR3aa: CASCEGNFNQPQHF; CDR3nt: TGTGCCAGTTGCGAGGGAAACTTCAATCAGCCCCAGCATTTT
j_gene: TRBJ1-1; abundance: once; len: 13; v_gene: TRBV7-6; d_gene: NA; CDR3aa: CASSQQLDTEAFF; CDR3nt: TGTGCCAGCAGCCAACAGTTGGACACTGAAGCTTTCTTT
j_gene: TRBJ1-5; abundance: NA; len: 14; v_gene: TRBV6-1; d_gene: NA; CDR3aa: CASSEGAGRQPQHF; CDR3nt: TGTGCCAGCAGTGAAGGGGCAGGGCGTCAGCCCCAGCATTTT
j_gene: TRBJ1-1; abundance: NA; len: 15; v_gene: TRBV7-8; d_gene: NA; CDR3aa: CASSLRREMNTEAFF; CDR3nt: TGTGCCAGCAGCTTACGAAGGGAAATGAACACTGAAGCTTTCTTT
j_gene: TRBJ2-7; abundance: NA; len: 14; v_gene: TRBV30; d_gene: TRBD2; CDR3aa: CAWKRGGNSYEQYF; CDR3nt: TGTGCCTGGAAGCGGGGGGGCAACTCCTACGAGCAGTACTTC
j_gene: TRBJ2-3; abundance: NA; len: 13; v_gene: TRBV3-1/TRBV3-2; d_gene: NA; CDR3aa: CASSPGRRRTQYF; CDR3nt: TGTGCCAGCAGCCCCGGTCGGAGACGTACGCAGTATTTT
j_gene: TRBJ1-5; abundance: once; len: 16; v_gene: TRBV11-2; d_gene: NA; CDR3aa: CASSLVLGFSNQPQHF; CDR3nt: TGTGCCAGCAGCTTAGTTTTGGGGTTCAGCAATCAGCCCCAGCATTTT
j_gene: TRBJ2-7; abundance: NA; len: 13; v_gene: TRBV11-3; d_gene: NA; CDR3aa: CASSLDGPYEQYF; CDR3nt: TGTGCCAGCAGCTTGGACGGGCCGTACGAGCAGTACTTC
j_gene: TRBJ1-2; abundance: NA; len: 15; v_gene: TRBV24-1; d_gene: TRBD1; CDR3aa: CATSDSGQGARGYTF; CDR3nt: TGTGCCACCAGTGATTCCGGACAGGGGGCGCGGGGCTACACCTTC
j_gene: TRBJ2-2; abundance: once; len: 14; v_gene: TRBV27; d_gene: NA; CDR3aa: CASRLDWITGELFF; CDR3nt: TGTGCCAGCAGATTGGACTGGATCACCGGGGAGCTGTTTTTT
j_gene: TRBJ2-7; abundance: NA; len: 15; v_gene: TRBV3-1/TRBV3-2; d_gene: NA; CDR3aa: CASSQEGGPAYEQYF; CDR3nt: TGTGCCAGCAGCCAAGAGGGGGGCCCCGCCTACGAGCAGTACTTC
j_gene: TRBJ2-1; abundance: NA; len: 16; v_gene: TRBV28; d_gene: NA; CDR3aa: CASSPSWSSRSGEQFF; CDR3nt: TGTGCCAGCAGTCCTTCCTGGTCCTCCAGATCCGGTGAGCAGTTCTTC
j_gene: TRBJ1-2; abundance: NA; len: 14; v_gene: TRBV19; d_gene: TRBD1; CDR3aa: CASSIDRGNYGYTF; CDR3nt: TGTGCCAGTAGTATCGACAGGGGAAACTATGGCTACACCTTC
j_gene: TRBJ2-3; abundance: NA; len: 11; v_gene: TRBV12-3/TRBV12-4; d_gene: NA; CDR3aa: CASTTKDTQYF; CDR3nt: TGTGCCAGCACCACCAAAGATACGCAGTATTTT
j_gene: TRBJ1-1; abundance: NA; len: 15; v_gene: TRBV5-1; d_gene: NA; CDR3aa: CASSPHHGRNTEAFF; CDR3nt: TGCGCCAGCAGCCCCCATCATGGCAGGAACACTGAAGCTTTCTTT
j_gene: TRBJ2-3; abundance: medium-sized; len: 13; v_gene: TRBV24-1; d_gene: NA; CDR3aa: CATSDSSTDTQYF; CDR3nt: TGTGCCACCAGTGATTCTAGCACAGATACGCAGTATTTT
j_gene: TRBJ2-1; abundance: NA; len: 15; v_gene: TRBV5-1; d_gene: TRBD2; CDR3aa: CASSLKLAGGNEQFF; CDR3nt: TGCGCCAGCAGCTTGAAACTAGCGGGGGGTAATGAGCAGTTCTTC
j_gene: TRBJ1-2; abundance: NA; len: 15; v_gene: TRBV7-2; d_gene: TRBD1; CDR3aa: CASSSSGGGRHGYTF; CDR3nt: TGTGCCAGCAGTTCCTCAGGGGGAGGCAGGCACGGCTACACCTTC
j_gene: TRBJ2-5; abundance: NA; len: 13; v_gene: TRBV3-1/TRBV3-2; d_gene: NA; CDR3aa: CASSQGTEETQYF; CDR3nt: TGTGCCAGCAGCCAAGGGACAGAAGAGACCCAGTACTTC